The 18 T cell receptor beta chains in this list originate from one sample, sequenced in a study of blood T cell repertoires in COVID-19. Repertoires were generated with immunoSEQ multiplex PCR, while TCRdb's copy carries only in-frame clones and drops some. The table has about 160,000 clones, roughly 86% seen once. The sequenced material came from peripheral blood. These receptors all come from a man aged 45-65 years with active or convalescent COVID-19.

The CDR3 is CASSLEGTDSYEQYF. CDR3 sequence (DNA): TGTGCCAGCAGCTTAGAGGGGACAGACTCCTACGAGCAGTACTTC. The chain combines TRBV7-6 with TRBJ2-7; 7 nucleotides match TRBD1. The CDR3 has 15 residues. Germline lookup yields CDR1 SGHVS and CDR2 FNYEAQ. V lost 1 base, J lost 0 bases, and 3 bases stayed unmatched.

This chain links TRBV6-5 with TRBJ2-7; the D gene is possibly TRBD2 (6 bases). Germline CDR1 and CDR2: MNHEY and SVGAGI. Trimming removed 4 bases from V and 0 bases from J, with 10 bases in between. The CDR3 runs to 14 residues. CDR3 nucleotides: TGTGCCAGCAGTTTGGCGGGATACTCCTACGAGCAGTACTTC. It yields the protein CASSLAGYSYEQYF.

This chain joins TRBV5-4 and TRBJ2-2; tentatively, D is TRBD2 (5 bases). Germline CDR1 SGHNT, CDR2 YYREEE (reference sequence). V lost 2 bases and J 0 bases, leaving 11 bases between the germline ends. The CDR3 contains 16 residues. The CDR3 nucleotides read TGTGCCAGCAGCTTCTTAGCGCCATCGAACACCGGGGAGCTGTTTTTT. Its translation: CASSFLAPSNTGELFF.

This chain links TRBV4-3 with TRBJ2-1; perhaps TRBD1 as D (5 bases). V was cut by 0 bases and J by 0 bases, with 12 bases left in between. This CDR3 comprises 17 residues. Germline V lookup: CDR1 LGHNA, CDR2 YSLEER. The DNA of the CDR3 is TGCGCCAGCAGCCAAGATGCTACAGGAAGCTCCTACAATGAGCAGTTCTTC. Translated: CASSQDATGSSYNEQFF.

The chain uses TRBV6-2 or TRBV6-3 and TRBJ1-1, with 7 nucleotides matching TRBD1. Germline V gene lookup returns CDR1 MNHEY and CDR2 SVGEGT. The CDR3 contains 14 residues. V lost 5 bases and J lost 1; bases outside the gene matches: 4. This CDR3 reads CASSGSGGNTEAFF. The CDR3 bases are TGTGCCAGCAGTGGCTCAGGGGGGAACACTGAAGCTTTCTTT.

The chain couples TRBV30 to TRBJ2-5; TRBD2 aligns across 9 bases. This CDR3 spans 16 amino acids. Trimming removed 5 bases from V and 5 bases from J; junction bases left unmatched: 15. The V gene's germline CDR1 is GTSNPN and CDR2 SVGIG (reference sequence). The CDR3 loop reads CAWGIGAGGPGETQYF. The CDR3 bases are TGTGCCTGGGGGATAGGGGCGGGAGGGCCCGGGGAGACCCAGTACTTC.

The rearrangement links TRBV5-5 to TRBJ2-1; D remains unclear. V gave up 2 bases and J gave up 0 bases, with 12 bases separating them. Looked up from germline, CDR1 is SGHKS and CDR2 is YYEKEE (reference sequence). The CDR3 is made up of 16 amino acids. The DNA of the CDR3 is TGTGCCAGCAGCTTTGGCGCGGCGAGCTCCTACAATGAGCAGTTCTTC. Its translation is CASSFGAASSYNEQFF.

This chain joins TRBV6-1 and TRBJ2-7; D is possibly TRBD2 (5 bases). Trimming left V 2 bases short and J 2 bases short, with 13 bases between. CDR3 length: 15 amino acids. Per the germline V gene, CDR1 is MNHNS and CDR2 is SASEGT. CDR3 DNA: TGTGCCAGCAGTGAATCAGGTACTAGAGCCTACGAGCAGTACTTC. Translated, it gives CASSESGTRAYEQYF.

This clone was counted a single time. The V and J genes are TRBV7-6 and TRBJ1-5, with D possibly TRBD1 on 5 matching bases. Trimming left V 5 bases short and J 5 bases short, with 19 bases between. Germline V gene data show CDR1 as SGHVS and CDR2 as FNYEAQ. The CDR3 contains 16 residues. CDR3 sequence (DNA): TGTGCCAGCAGCCCTTCCCGACAGCTTGGCGATCAGCCCCAGCATTTT. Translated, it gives CASSPSRQLGDQPQHF.

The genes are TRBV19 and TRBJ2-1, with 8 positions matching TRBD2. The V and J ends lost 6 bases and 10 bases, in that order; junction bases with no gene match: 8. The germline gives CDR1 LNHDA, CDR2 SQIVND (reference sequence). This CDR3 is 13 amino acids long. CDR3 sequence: CASRGLGVGEQFF. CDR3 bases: TGTGCCAGTAGGGGACTAGGAGTCGGAGAGCAGTTCTTC.

CDR3 in amino acids: CASSLGQGWNSPLHF. The CDR3 DNA sequence: TGTGCCAGCAGCTTAGGCCAGGGGTGGAATTCACCCCTCCACTTT. This rearrangement joins TRBV7-2 to TRBJ1-6; D might be TRBD1 (6 bases). CDR1 SGHTA and CDR2 FQGNSA come from the germline V gene. The CDR3 is 15 residues long. V shed 1 base and J shed 7 bases, with 11 bases lying between them.

The CDR3 nucleotides read TGTGCCAGCTTCAGAGGGGGTGGGTCCTACGAGCAGTACTTC. This codes for CASFRGGGSYEQYF. This chain links TRBV2 with TRBJ2-7, with D tentatively TRBD1 (6 bases). Trimming shortened V by 8 bases and J by 1 base, and 15 bases separated the two germline ends. CDR1 and CDR2 from the germline V gene are SNHLY and FYNNEI. CDR3 length: 14 amino acids. Full variable domain (rest looked up from reference TRBV2 and TRBJ2-7): EPEVTQTPSHQVTQMGQEVILRCVPISNHLYFYWYRQILGQKVEFLVSFYNNEISEKSEIFDDQFSVERPDGSNFTLKIRSTKLEDSAMYFCASFRGGGSYEQYFGPGTRLTVT.

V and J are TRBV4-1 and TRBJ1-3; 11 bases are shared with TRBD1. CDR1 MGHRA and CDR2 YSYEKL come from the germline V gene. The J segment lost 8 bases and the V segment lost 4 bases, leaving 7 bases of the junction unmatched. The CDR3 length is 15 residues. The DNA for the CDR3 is TGCGCCAGCAGCCGGGCGGGACAGGGGGTGGACACCATATATTTT. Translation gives CASSRAGQGVDTIYF.

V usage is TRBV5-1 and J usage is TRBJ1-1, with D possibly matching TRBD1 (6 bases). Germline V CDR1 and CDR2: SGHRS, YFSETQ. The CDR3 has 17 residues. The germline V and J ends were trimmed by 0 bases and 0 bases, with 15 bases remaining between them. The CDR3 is CASSLEVGQAVNTEAFF. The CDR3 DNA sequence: TGCGCCAGCAGCTTGGAGGTGGGACAAGCAGTGAACACTGAAGCTTTCTTT.

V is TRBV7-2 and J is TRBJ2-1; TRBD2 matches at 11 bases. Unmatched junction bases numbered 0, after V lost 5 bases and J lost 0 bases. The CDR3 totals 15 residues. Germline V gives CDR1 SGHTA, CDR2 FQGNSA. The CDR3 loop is CASSTSGSSYNEQFF. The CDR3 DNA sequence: TGTGCCAGCAGCACTAGCGGGAGCTCCTACAATGAGCAGTTCTTC.

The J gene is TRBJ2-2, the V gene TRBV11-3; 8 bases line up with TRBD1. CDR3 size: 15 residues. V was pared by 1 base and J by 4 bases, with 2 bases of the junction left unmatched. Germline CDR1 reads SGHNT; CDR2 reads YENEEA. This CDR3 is CASSLVTGATGELFF. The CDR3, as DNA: TGTGCCAGCAGCTTAGTGACAGGGGCCACCGGGGAGCTGTTTTTT.

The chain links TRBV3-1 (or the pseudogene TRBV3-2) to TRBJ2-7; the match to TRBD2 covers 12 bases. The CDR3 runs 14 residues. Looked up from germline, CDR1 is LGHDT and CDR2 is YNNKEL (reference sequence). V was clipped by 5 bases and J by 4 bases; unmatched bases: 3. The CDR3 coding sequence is TGTGCCAGCAGCAAAGGGACTAGCGGGTACGAGCAGTACTTC. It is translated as CASSKGTSGYEQYF.

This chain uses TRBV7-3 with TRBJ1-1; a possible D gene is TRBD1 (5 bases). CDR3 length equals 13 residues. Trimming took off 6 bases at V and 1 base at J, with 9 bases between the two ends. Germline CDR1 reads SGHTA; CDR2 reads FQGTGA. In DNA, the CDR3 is TGTGCCAGCAGTAATACAGGGAACACTGAAGCTTTCTTT. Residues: CASSNTGNTEAFF.